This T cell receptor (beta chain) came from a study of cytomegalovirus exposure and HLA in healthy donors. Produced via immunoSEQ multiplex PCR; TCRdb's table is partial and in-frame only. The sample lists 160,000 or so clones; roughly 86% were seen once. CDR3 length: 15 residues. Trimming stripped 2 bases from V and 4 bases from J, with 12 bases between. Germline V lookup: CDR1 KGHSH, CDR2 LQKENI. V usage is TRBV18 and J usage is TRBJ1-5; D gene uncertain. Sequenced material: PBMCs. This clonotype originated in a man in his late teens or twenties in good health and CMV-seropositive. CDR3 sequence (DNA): TGTGCCAGCTCACCAGGAGGCCAACGGAATCAGCCCCAGCATTTT. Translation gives CASSPGGQRNQPQHF.